Described below is a single T cell receptor beta chain sequence and its context. The data were produced by immunoSEQ multiplex PCR, yet TCRdb's version contains in-frame clones alone and is incomplete. The profile shows roughly 20,000 clones, about 88% of them singletons. The entry originates in a study of blood T cell repertoires in COVID-19. Germline loops: CDR1 LGHDT, CDR2 YNNKEL (reference sequence). This CDR3 is 15 amino acids long. Trimming removed 8 bases at V and 4 bases at J, with 18 bases between. This rearrangement joins TRBV3-1 (or the pseudogene TRBV3-2) to TRBJ1-5; a possible D gene is TRBD1 (5 bases). The sequencing sample was made of peripheral blood. The source is a man between 40 and 49 years old with active COVID-19. The CDR3 region is CASGPAGVWNQPQHF. CDR3 DNA sequence: TGTGCCAGCGGACCCGCGGGGGTTTGGAATCAGCCCCAGCATTTT.